This T cell receptor beta chain is drawn from a study of regulatory T cells in long-lasting Graves disease. The table lists this clonotype with a few counts. HTBI primers from iRepertoire and Arm-PCR of CDR3 regions yielded the TCR beta libraries. TCRdb reprocessed the multiplex PCR reads via MiXCR and lists one record per CDR3 protein. This sample has about 560,000 distinct CDR3 sequences, with about 16% found just once. Time point in this sample: newly diagnosed GD, antithyroid drugs for less than 3 months. The TCR library was made from RNA extracted from PBMCs. This CDR3 has 11 amino acids. Trimming stripped 1 base from V and 1 base from J, with 2 bases between. Germline CDR1 GTSNPN, CDR2 SVGIG (reference sequence). These data are also associated with another study on T cells in Graves' hyperthyroidism and ophthalmopathy.

The specimen comprised peripheral blood mononuclear cells (PBMCs), sampled at new diagnosis, from a patient treated with antithyroid drugs. The chain couples TRBV30 to TRBJ2-7; no clear D. This TCR was sampled from a man aged 18-30 years with Graves disease. This CDR3 reads CAWSASYEQYF. The CDR3 DNA sequence: TGTGCCTGGAGTGCATCCTACGAGCAGTACTTC. Full variable domain (rest looked up from reference TRBV30 and TRBJ2-7): SQTIHQWPATLVQPVGSPLSLECTVEGTSNPNLYWYRQAAGRGLQLLFYSVGIGQISSEVPQNLSASRPQDRQFILSSKKLLLSDSGFYLCAWSASYEQYFGPGTRLTVT.